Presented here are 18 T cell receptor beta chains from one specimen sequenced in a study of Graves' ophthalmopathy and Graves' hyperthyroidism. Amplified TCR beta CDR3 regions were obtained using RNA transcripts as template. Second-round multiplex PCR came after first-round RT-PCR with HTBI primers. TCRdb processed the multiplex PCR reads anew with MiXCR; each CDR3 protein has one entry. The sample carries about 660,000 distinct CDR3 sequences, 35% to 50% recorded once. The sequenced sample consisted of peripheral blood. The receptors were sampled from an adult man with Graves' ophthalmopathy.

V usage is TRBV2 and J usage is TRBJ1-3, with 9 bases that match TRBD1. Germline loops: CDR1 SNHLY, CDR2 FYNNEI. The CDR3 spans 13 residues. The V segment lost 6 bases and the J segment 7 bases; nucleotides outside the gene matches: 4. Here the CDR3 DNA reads TGTGCCAGCAGGGGACAGGGATGGAACACCATATATTTT. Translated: CASRGQGWNTIYF.

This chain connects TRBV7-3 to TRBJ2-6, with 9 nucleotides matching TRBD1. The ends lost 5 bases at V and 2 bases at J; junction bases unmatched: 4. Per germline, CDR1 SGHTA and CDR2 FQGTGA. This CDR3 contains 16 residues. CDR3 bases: TGTGCCAGCAGCGGCGGGACAGGGCCTGGGGCCAACGTCCTGACTTTC. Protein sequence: CASSGGTGPGANVLTF.

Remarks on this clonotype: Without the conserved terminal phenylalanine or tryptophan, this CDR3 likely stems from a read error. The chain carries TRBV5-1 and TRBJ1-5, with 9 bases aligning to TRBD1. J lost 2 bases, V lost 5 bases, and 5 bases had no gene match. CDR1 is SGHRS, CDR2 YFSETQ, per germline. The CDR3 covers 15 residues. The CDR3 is CASSRTGDGNQPQHL. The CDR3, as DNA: TGCGCCAGCAGTAGGACAGGGGATGGCAATCAGCCCCAGCATTTA.

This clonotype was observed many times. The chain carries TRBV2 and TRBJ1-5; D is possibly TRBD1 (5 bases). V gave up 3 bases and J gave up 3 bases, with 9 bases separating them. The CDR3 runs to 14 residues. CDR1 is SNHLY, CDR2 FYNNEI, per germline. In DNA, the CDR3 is TGTGCCAGCAGTGACGGGACCCTCAATCAGCCCCAGCATTTT. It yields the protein CASSDGTLNQPQHF. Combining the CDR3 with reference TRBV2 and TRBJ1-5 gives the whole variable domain EPEVTQTPSHQVTQMGQEVILRCVPISNHLYFYWYRQILGQKVEFLVSFYNNEISEKSEIFDDQFSVERPDGSNFTLKIRSTKLEDSAMYFCASSDGTLNQPQHFGDGTRLSIL.

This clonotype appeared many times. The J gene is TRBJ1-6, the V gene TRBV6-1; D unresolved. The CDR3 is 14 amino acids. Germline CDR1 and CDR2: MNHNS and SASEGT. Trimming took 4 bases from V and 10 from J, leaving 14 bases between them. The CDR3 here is CASSAERYRSPLHF. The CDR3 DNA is TGTGCCAGCAGTGCGGAACGTTACCGGTCACCCCTCCACTTT.

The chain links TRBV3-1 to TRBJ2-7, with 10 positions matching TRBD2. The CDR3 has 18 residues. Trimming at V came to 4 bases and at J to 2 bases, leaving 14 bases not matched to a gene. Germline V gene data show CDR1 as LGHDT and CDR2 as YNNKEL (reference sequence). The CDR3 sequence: CASSPDEILAGEPYEQYF. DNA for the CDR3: TGTGCCAGCAGCCCAGACGAGATTCTAGCGGGAGAGCCCTACGAGCAGTACTTC.

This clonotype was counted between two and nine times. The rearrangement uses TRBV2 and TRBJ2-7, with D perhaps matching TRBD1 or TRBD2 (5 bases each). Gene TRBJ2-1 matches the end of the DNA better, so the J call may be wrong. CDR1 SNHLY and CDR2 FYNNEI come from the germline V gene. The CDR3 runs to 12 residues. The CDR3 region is CASSVWGKAQFF. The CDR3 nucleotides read TGTGCCAGCAGTGTCTGGGGGAAAGCGCAGTTCTTC.

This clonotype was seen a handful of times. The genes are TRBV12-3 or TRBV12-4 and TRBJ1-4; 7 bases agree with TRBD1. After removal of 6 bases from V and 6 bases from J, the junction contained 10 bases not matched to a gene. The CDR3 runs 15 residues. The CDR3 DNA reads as TGTGCCAGCAGAAGAAACAGGGGCCGCCATGAAAAACTGTTTTTT. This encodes CASRRNRGRHEKLFF.

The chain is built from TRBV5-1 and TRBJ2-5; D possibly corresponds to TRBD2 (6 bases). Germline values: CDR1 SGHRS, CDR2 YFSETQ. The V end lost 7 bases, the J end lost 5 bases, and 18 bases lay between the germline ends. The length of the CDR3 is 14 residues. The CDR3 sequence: CASAGTPTRETQYF. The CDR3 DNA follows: TGCGCCAGCGCCGGGACTCCCACTAGGGAGACCCAGTACTTC.

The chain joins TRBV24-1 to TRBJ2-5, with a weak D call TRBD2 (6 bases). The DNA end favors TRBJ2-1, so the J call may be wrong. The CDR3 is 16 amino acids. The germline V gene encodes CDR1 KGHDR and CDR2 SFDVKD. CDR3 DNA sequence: TGTGCCACCAGTGATTTAAGTGGTGGACTATACAATGAGCAGTTCTTC. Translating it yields CATSDLSGGLYNEQFF.

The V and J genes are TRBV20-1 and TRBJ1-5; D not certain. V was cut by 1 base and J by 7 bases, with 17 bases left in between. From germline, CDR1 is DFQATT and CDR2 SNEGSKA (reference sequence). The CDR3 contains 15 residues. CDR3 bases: TGCAGTGCTAGAGCCCAAGGGAGGCTCTGGCAGCCCCAGCATTTT. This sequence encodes CSARAQGRLWQPQHF.

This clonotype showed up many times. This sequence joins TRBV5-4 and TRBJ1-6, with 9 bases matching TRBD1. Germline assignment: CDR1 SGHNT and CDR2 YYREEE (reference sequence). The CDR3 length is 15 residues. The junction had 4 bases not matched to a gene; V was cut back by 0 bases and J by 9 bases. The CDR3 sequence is CASSLEGQGTSPLHF. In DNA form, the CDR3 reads TGTGCCAGCAGCTTGGAGGGACAGGGAACTTCACCCCTCCACTTT.

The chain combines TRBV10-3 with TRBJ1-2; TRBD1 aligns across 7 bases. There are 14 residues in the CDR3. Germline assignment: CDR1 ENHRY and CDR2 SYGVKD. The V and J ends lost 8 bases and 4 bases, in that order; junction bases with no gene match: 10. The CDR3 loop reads CAIAPTGQTYGYTF. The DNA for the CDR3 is TGTGCCATCGCCCCGACGGGACAGACCTATGGCTACACCTTC.

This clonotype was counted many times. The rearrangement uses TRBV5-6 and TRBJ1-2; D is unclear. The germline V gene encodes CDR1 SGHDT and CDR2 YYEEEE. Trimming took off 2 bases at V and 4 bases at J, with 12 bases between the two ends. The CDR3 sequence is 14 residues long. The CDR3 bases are TGTGCCAGCAGCTTTGCGGAGGGATTCTATGGCTACACCTTC. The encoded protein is CASSFAEGFYGYTF.

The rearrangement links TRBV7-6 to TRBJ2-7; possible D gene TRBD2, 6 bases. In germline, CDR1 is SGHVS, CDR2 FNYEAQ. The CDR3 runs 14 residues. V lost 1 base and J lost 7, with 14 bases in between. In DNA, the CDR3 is TGTGCCAGCAGCTTAGATGCCGCTGGGGGGGAGCAGTACTTC. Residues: CASSLDAAGGEQYF. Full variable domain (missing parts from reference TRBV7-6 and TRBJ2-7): GAGVSQSPRYKVTKRGQDVALRCDPISGHVSLYWYRQALGQGPEFLTYFNYEAQQDKSGLPNDRFSAERPEGSISTLTIQRTEQRDSAMYRCASSLDAAGGEQYFGPGTRLTVT.

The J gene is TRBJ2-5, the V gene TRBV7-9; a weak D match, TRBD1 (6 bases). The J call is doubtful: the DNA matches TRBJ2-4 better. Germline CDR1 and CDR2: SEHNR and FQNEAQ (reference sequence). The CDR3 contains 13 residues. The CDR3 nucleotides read TGTGCCAGCAGCTTAGAACAGGGATACATTCAGTACTTC. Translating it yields CASSLEQGYIQYF.

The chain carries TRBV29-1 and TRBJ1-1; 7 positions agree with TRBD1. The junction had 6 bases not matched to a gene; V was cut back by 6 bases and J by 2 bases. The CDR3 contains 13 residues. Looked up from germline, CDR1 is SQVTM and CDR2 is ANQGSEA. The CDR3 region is CSVFTGANTEAFF. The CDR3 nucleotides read TGCAGCGTGTTTACAGGGGCCAACACTGAAGCTTTCTTT.

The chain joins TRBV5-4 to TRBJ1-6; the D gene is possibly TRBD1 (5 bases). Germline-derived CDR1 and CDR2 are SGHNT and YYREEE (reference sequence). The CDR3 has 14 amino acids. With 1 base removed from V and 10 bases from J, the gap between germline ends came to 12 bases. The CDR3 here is CASSLLREGSPLHF. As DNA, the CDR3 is TGTGCCAGCAGCTTGCTCAGGGAGGGGTCACCCCTCCACTTT.